The 20 T cell receptor beta chains listed next were all sequenced from one sample in a study of read filtering for tumor transcriptome and immune sequencing. From roughly 390 ng of RNA, a library with molecular barcoded alpha/delta and beta/gamma adaptors was made. TCRdb reprocessed the reads with MiXCR, giving one entry per CDR3 protein. The data hold more than 45,000 distinct CDR3 sequences, with around an eighth observed a single time. The sequenced sample was a population of CD138-negative cells sorted from bone marrow. These TCRs come from a donor at least 40 years old with multiple myeloma.

This clonotype was counted many times. The chain combines TRBV7-3 with TRBJ2-3; D call uncertain. This CDR3 has 14 amino acids. V gave up 5 bases and J gave up 6 bases, with 15 bases separating them. The germline V gene has CDR1 SGHTA and CDR2 FQGTGA. Here the CDR3 reads CASSPPGIGDTQYF. As DNA, the CDR3 is TGTGCCAGCAGCCCGCCCGGTATAGGTGATACGCAGTATTTT.

In this sample, this clonotype turned up many times. The CDR3 bases are TGTGCCAGTAGTATAGGTCGACCGTACGAGCAGTACTTC. The encoded protein is CASSIGRPYEQYF. V is TRBV19 and J is TRBJ2-7; D unresolved. Between the trimmed V and J ends, which lost 1 base and 4 bases, there was a span of 8 bases. This CDR3 is built from 13 residues. The V gene's germline CDR1 is LNHDA and CDR2 SQIVND (reference sequence).

This clonotype was seen repeatedly, ten times or more. This chain links TRBV3-1 with TRBJ2-1; D unclear. Germline V gives CDR1 LGHDT, CDR2 YNNKEL (reference sequence). V lost 2 bases and J 6 bases, leaving 8 bases between the germline ends. The CDR3 runs 13 residues. CDR3 bases: TGTGCCAGCAGCCAACTCATCGGCAATGAGCAGTTCTTC. Its translation: CASSQLIGNEQFF.

In this sample, this clonotype turned up many times. The rearrangement uses TRBV2 and TRBJ2-7; 9 bases align to TRBD1. The CDR3 is made up of 14 amino acids. V dropped 5 bases and J dropped 7; count of bases not matched to a gene: 9. Germline CDR1 and CDR2: SNHLY and FYNNEI. The CDR3 nucleotides are TGTGCCAGCAGTCCCGGGACAGGGCCAAAAGAGCAGTACTTC. As protein: CASSPGTGPKEQYF. Based on the CDR3 plus reference TRBV2 and TRBJ2-7, the full variable domain is EPEVTQTPSHQVTQMGQEVILRCVPISNHLYFYWYRQILGQKVEFLVSFYNNEISEKSEIFDDQFSVERPDGSNFTLKIRSTKLEDSAMYFCASSPGTGPKEQYFGPGTRLTVT.

The sample holds many counts of this clonotype. This chain uses TRBV11-2 with TRBJ2-4; D gene unclear. V was trimmed by 1 base and J by 3 bases, leaving 16 bases between them. The CDR3 totals 17 residues. The germline V gene has CDR1 SGHAT and CDR2 FQNNGV. The CDR3 loop reads CASSLVTNTPVKNIQYF. The CDR3 DNA reads TGTGCCAGCAGCTTAGTTACTAACACGCCGGTCAAAAACATTCAGTACTTC.

This clonotype was detected only a few times. A much larger clone differs by one base, so this may be a read error. J is TRBJ2-3 and V is TRBV18, with D hard to call. The germline gives CDR1 KGHSH, CDR2 LQKENI. The CDR3 is 12 residues long. The CDR3 bases are TGTGCCAGCTCACCACAATCAGATATGCAGTATTTT. Translated, it gives CASSPQSDMQYF. Together with reference TRBV18 and TRBJ2-3, the CDR3 gives the full variable domain: NAGVMQNPRHLVRRRGQEARLRCSPMKGHSHVYWYRQLPEEGLKFMVYLQKENIIDESGMPKERFSAEFPKEGPSILRIQQVVRGDSAAYFCASSPQSDMQYFGPGTRLTVL.

This clonotype was observed at least ten times. The chain links TRBV12-3 or TRBV12-4 to TRBJ1-4; TRBD1 matches 7 bases. The CDR3 extends over 14 amino acids. Losses at the gene ends were 2 bases for V and 8 bases for J; bases not matched to a gene: 5. As DNA, the CDR3 is TGTGCCAGCAGTTTATCAGGGGGTGACGAAAAACTGTTTTTT. Its protein product is CASSLSGGDEKLFF.

The chain couples TRBV23-1 to TRBJ1-5, with D maybe TRBD1 (5 bases). TRBV23-1 is flagged as an ORF with uncertain function. Trimming took off 7 bases at V and 4 bases at J, with 20 bases between the two ends. The CDR3 runs 16 residues. CDR3 DNA sequence: TGCGCCAGCATTCTCCAGGCAGGGTTGGAGAATCAGCCCCAGCATTTT. Its protein product is CASILQAGLENQPQHF.

The table lists this clonotype with many counts. The gene calls are TRBV6-5 and TRBJ2-5; 7 positions agree with TRBD2. Losses at the gene ends were 5 bases for V and 5 bases for J; bases not matched to a gene: 20. The CDR3 loop spans 18 amino acids. CDR1 and CDR2 from the germline V gene are MNHEY and SVGAGI. The CDR3 loop reads CASSDGRTHRATWETQYF. The CDR3 DNA sequence: TGTGCCAGCAGTGACGGGAGGACCCACCGGGCGACGTGGGAGACCCAGTACTTC.

At least ten counts were recorded for this clonotype. V usage is TRBV3-1 and J usage is TRBJ1-2; possible D gene TRBD1, 5 bases. V was trimmed by 0 bases and J by 6 bases, leaving 11 bases between them. The germline V gene encodes CDR1 LGHDT and CDR2 YNNKEL (reference sequence). There are 14 residues in the CDR3. This CDR3 reads CASSQERGENGYTF. The DNA for the CDR3 is TGTGCCAGCAGCCAAGAAAGAGGGGAGAATGGCTACACCTTC.

In this sample, this clonotype turned up many times. The J gene is TRBJ2-1, the V gene TRBV29-1, with D maybe TRBD1 (6 bases). Germline V lookup: CDR1 SQVTM, CDR2 ANQGSEA. CDR3 length equals 15 residues. V gave up 4 bases and J gave up 4 bases, with 17 bases separating them. The CDR3 is CSVGGGGGGYNEQFF. The CDR3 region has the DNA TGCAGCGTTGGTGGGGGCGGCGGTGGTTACAATGAGCAGTTCTTC.

This clonotype was seen a few times. One junction end disagrees with the germline gene, perhaps due to a read error. The chain carries TRBV11-2 and TRBJ2-7; a possible D gene is TRBD1 (8 bases). Germline-derived CDR1 and CDR2 are SGHAT and FQNNGV. The CDR3 totals 15 residues. The CDR3 here is CASSFTGGDTHEPYF. DNA for the CDR3: TGTGCCAGCAGCTTCACAGGGGGGGATACACACGAGCCGTACTTC.

At least ten counts were recorded for this clonotype. The chain carries TRBV11-2 and TRBJ2-1, with no clear D. Trimming removed 5 bases at V and 0 bases at J, with 14 bases between. Germline CDR1 SGHAT, CDR2 FQNNGV. The CDR3 has 16 residues. This chain's CDR3 is CASSPTFGSSYNEQFF. In DNA, the CDR3 is TGTGCCAGCAGCCCCACGTTTGGAAGCTCCTACAATGAGCAGTTCTTC.

This clonotype occurred many times. The chain employs TRBV18 and TRBJ1-5, with 8 positions matching TRBD1. V lost 5 bases, J lost 3 bases, and 12 bases stayed unmatched. The CDR3 spans 17 residues. Germline CDR1 is KGHSH and CDR2 is LQKENI. CDR3 sequence (DNA): TGTGCCAGCTCAACCTCAGGGGGCGCGTATCCCAATCAGCCCCAGCATTTT. Translated: CASSTSGGAYPNQPQHF.

The table lists this clonotype with many counts. The chain employs TRBV7-3 and TRBJ1-2; 9 bases line up with TRBD1. V lost 5 bases to trimming and J lost 4 bases; unmatched junction nucleotides: 8. The CDR3 runs 15 residues. The germline gives CDR1 SGHTA, CDR2 FQGTGA. CDR3 nucleotides: TGTGCCAGCAGCCCCTCCGGGACAGGGCTCTATGGCTACACCTTC. Amino acid sequence: CASSPSGTGLYGYTF.

This clonotype was recorded at least ten times. This chain uses TRBV6-5 with TRBJ1-2, with 8 bases aligning to TRBD1. Germline values: CDR1 MNHEY, CDR2 SVGAGI. V lost 11 bases to trimming and J lost 6 bases; unmatched junction nucleotides: 17. The CDR3 is made up of 15 amino acids. Here the CDR3 DNA reads TGTGCCGGCTCGGATGGGGGCAGGGGGCTGGATGGCTACACCTTC. Its translation is CAGSDGGRGLDGYTF.

This clonotype has a count of ten or more. CDR3 sequence: CASSLDSRSGVQPQHF. The CDR3 nucleotides read TGTGCCAGCAGCTTAGACTCCCGGTCGGGTGTACAGCCCCAGCATTTT. The genes are TRBV7-9 and TRBJ1-5; no definite D call. This CDR3 spans 16 amino acids. V was cut by 1 base and J by 7 bases, with 17 bases left in between. Germline assignment: CDR1 SEHNR and CDR2 FQNEAQ (reference sequence).

There are many counts of this clonotype. The genes are TRBV12-3 or TRBV12-4 and TRBJ2-1; 13 nucleotides agree with TRBD2. This CDR3 comprises 17 residues. J gave up 2 bases and V 7 bases, and 8 bases lay outside the gene matches. In DNA form, the CDR3 reads TGTGCCAGCAAGAGGACTAGCGGGGGTGGGGCCTACAATGAGCAGTTCTTC. It codes for CASKRTSGGGAYNEQFF.

Many counts were recorded for this clonotype. The chain couples TRBV10-2 to TRBJ2-3; D not certain. The germline CDR1 and CDR2 sequences are WSHSY and SAAADI. V lost 6 bases and J lost 5, with 18 bases in between. The CDR3 is 15 amino acids. CDR3: CASRYNLERIDTQYF. The CDR3, as DNA: TGCGCCAGCAGGTACAACCTCGAAAGGATAGATACGCAGTATTTT.

This clonotype occurred many times. V is TRBV10-2 and J is TRBJ1-2; D unclear. Per the germline V gene, CDR1 is WSHSY and CDR2 is SAAADI. V was shortened by 3 bases and J by 6 bases, with 8 bases between the two germline ends. The CDR3 consists of 12 residues. CDR3 in DNA: TGCGCCAGCAGTGACATCACTAATGGCTACACCTTC. As protein: CASSDITNGYTF.